The source of this T cell receptor beta chain is a study of blood T cell repertoires in COVID-19. In the study overall: Specimens from acute and convalescent COVID-19 originated in the United States, Italy and Spain. Sources were T cells, B-cell-depleted T cells, or PBMCs; the material itself was cDNA or gDNA.

Adults between roughly 18 and 90 years of age took part from 24 US areas. Germline V gene sequence: CDR1 MNHEY, CDR2 SVGAGI. This CDR3 contains 15 residues. Trimming removed 6 bases from V and 5 bases from J, with 20 bases in between. Per the study methods: How many nucleated cells were present was estimated from reference gene primer amplification. The assay was immunoSEQ multiplex PCR, and TCRdb's table has in-frame clones only and misses some. That table gives V, J and clone size, and the DNA gave D and trimming. The sample carries over 150,000 clones, 87% recorded once. The sequencing sample was made of PBMCs or T cells enriched from blood (not recorded which). The chain couples TRBV6-5 to TRBJ2-7; D may be TRBD1 (6 bases). The origin of this receptor is a woman in her forties or fifties who had recovered from COVID-19. The DNA of the CDR3 is TGTGCCAGCAGAGCAACAGGGTACCCATCGGACGAGCAGTACTTC. Translation: CASRATGYPSDEQYF.